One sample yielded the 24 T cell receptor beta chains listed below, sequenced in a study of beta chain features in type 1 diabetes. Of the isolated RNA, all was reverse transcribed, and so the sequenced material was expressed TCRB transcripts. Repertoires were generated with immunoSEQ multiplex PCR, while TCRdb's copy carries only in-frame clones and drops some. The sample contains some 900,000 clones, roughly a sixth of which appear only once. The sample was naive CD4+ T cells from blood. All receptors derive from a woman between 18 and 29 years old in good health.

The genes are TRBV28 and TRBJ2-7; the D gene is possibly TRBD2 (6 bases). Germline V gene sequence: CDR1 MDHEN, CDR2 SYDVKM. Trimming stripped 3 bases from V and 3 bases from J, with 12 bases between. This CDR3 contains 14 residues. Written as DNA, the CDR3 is TGTGCCAGCAGTTTTGGTCCGGAGGGCTACGAGCAGTACTTC. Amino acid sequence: CASSFGPEGYEQYF.

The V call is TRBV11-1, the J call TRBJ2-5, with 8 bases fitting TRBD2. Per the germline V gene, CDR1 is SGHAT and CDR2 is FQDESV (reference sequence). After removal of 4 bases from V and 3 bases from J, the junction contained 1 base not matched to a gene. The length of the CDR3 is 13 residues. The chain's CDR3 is CASSSGLEETQYF. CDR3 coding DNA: TGTGCCAGCAGCTCGGGACTAGAAGAGACCCAGTACTTC.

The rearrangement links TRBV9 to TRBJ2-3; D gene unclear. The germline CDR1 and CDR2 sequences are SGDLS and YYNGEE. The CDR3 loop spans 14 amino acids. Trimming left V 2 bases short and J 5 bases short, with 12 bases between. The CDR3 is CASSVVGLVDTQYF. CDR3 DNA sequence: TGTGCCAGCAGCGTGGTAGGCCTGGTAGATACGCAGTATTTT.

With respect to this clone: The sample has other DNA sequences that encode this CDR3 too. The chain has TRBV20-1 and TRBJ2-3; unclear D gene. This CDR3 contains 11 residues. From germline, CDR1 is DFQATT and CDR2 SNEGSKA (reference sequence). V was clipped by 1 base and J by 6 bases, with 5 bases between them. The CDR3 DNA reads TGCAGTGCTAGAGGTCGGGATACGCAGTATTTT. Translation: CSARGRDTQYF.

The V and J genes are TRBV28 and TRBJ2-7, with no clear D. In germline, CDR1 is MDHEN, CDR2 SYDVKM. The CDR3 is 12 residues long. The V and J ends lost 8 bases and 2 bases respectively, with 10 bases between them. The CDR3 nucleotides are TGTGCCAGCTCCAGGTTCCCCTACGAGCAGTACTTC. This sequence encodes CASSRFPYEQYF.

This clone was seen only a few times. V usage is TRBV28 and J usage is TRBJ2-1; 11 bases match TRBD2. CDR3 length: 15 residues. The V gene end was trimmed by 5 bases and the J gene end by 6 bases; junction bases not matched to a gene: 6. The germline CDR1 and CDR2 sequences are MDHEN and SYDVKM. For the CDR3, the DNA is TGTGCCAGCAGTGCCCCGGGACTAGCGGCCAATGAGCAGTTCTTC. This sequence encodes CASSAPGLAANEQFF.

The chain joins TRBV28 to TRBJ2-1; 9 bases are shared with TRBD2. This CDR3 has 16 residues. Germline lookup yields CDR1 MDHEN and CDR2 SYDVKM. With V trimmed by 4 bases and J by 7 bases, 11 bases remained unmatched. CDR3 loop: CASSSQAGGPRNEQFF. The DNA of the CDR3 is TGTGCCAGCAGTTCACAGGCGGGAGGGCCGAGGAATGAGCAGTTCTTC. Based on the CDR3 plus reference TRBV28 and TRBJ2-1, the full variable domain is DVKVTQSSRYLVKRTGEKVFLECVQDMDHENMFWYRQDPGLGLRLIYFSYDVKMKEKGDIPEGYSVSREKKERFSLILESASTNQTSMYLCASSSQAGGPRNEQFFGPGTRLTVL.

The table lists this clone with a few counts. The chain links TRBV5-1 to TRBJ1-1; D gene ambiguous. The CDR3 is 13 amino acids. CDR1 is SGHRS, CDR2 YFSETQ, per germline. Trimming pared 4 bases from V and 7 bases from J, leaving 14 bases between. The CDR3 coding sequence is TGCGCCAGCAGCCTCGGACGGAACGGTGAAGCTTTCTTT. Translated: CASSLGRNGEAFF.

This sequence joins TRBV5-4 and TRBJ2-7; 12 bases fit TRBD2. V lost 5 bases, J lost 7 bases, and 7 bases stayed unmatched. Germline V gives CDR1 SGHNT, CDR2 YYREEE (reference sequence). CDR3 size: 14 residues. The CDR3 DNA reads TGTGCCAGCAGGACTAGCGGGAGCCGGGGGGAGCAGTACTTC. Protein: CASRTSGSRGEQYF.

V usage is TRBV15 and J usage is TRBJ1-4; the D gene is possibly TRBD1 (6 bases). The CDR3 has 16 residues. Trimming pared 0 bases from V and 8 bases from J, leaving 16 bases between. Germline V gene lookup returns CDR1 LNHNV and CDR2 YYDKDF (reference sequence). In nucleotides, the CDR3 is TGTGCCACCAGCAGAGATCTAATGGGGGCGCGGGAAAAACTGTTTTTT. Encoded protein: CATSRDLMGAREKLFF.

The CDR3 nucleotides are TGCAGCGTACAGGGCCTATGGTATGAGCAGTTCTTC. Its protein is CSVQGLWYEQFF. This chain joins TRBV29-1 and TRBJ2-1; the D gene is possibly TRBD1 (6 bases). This CDR3 contains 12 residues. The V and J ends lost 6 bases and 8 bases respectively, with 14 bases between them. The germline gives CDR1 SQVTM, CDR2 ANQGSEA.

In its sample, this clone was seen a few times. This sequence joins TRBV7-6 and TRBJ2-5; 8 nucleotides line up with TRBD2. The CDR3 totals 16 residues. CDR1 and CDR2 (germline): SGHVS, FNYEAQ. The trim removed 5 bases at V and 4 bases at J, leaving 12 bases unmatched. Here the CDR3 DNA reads TGTGCCAGCAGCACCCCCGGGACTAGGGGGATAGAGACCCAGTACTTC. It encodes CASSTPGTRGIETQYF.

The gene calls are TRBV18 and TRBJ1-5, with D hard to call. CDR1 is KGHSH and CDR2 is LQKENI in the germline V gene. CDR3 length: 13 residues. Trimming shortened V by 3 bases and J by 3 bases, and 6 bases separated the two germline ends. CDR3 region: CASSPGPNQPQHF. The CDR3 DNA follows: TGTGCCAGCTCACCCGGCCCCAATCAGCCCCAGCATTTT.

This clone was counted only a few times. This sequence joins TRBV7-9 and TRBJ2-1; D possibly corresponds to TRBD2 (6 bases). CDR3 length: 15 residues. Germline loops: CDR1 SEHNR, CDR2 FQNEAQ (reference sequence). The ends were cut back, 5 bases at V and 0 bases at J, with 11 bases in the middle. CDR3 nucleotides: TGTGCCAGCAGCGGTGGGGGGAACTCCTACAATGAGCAGTTCTTC. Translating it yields CASSGGGNSYNEQFF.

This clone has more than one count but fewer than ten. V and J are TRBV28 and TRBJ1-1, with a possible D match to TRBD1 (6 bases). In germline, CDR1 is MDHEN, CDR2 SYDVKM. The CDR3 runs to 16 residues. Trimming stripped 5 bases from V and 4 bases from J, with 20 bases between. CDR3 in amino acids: CASSLLGGGFGTEAFF. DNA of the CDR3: TGTGCCAGCAGTCTCCTAGGGGGAGGGTTTGGCACTGAAGCTTTCTTT. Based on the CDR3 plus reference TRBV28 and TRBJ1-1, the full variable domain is DVKVTQSSRYLVKRTGEKVFLECVQDMDHENMFWYRQDPGLGLRLIYFSYDVKMKEKGDIPEGYSVSREKKERFSLILESASTNQTSMYLCASSLLGGGFGTEAFFGQGTRLTVV.

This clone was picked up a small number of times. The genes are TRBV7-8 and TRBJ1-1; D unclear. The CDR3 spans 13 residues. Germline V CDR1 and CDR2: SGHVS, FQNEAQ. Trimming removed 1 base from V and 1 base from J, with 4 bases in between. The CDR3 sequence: CASSLGENTEAFF. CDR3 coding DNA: TGTGCCAGCAGCTTAGGTGAGAACACTGAAGCTTTCTTT.

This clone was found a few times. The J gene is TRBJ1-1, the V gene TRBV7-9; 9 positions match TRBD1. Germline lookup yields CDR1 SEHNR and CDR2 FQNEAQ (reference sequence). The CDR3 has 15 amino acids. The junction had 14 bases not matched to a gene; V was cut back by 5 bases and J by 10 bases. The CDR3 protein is CASSLWDRDSLGAFF. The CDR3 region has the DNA TGTGCCAGCAGCCTATGGGACAGGGATTCCCTTGGAGCTTTCTTT.

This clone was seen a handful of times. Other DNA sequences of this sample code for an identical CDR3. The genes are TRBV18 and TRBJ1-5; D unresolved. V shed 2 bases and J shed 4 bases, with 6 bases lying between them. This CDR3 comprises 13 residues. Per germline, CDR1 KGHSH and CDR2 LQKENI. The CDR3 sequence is CASSPSENQPQHF. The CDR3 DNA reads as TGTGCCAGCTCACCATCCGAGAATCAGCCCCAGCATTTT.

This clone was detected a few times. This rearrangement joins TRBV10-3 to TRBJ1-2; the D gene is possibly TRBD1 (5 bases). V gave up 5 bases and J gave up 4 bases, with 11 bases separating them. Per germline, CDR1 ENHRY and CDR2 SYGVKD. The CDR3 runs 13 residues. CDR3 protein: CAISQTTVYGYTF. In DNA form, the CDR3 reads TGTGCCATCAGTCAAACGACAGTCTATGGCTACACCTTC.

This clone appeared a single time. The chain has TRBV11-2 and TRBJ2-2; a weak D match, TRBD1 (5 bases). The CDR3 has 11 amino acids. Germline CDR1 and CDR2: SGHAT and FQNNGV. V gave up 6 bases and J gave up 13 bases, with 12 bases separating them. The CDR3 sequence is CASSSPQGLFF. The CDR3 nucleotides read TGTGCCAGCAGTTCCCCGCAGGGGCTGTTTTTT.

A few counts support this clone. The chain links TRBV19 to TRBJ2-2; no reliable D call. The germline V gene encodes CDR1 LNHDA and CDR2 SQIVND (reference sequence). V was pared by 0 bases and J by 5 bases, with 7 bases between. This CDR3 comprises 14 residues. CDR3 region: CASSIEVRTGELFF. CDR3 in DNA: TGTGCCAGTAGTATAGAGGTGCGGACCGGGGAGCTGTTTTTT.

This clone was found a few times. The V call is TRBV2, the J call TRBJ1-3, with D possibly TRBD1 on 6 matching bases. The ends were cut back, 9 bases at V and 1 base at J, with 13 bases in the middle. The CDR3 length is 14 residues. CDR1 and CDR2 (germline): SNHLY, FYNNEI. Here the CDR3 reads CASRQDSSGNTIYF. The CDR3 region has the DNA TGTGCCAGTAGACAGGATAGTTCTGGAAACACCATATATTTT.

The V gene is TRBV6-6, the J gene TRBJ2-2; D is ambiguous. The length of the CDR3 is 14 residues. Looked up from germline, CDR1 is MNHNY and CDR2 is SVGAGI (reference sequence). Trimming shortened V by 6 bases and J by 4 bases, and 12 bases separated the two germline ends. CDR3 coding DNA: TGTGCCAGCAGGGATTCGGGCCTCACCGGGGAGCTGTTTTTT. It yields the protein CASRDSGLTGELFF.

The DNA of the CDR3 is TGTGCCAGCACCCGGACCTTCGACAGGGGAGATACGCAGTATTTT. It codes for CASTRTFDRGDTQYF. V usage is TRBV6-1 and J usage is TRBJ2-3; TRBD1 aligns across 8 bases. Germline loops: CDR1 MNHNS, CDR2 SASEGT. The CDR3 has 15 amino acids. The V segment lost 7 bases and the J segment 5 bases; nucleotides outside the gene matches: 11.